This TCR beta chain originates from a study of CD8 T cells in ankylosing spondylitis. Study observations and caveats: Clones linked to disease, bearing a CD8+ phenotype, were relatively rare in peripheral blood. Blood from ankylosing spondylitis patients appeared to carry a characteristic eight-variant TCR beta motif. According to the report, clones linked to the disease were significantly enriched in matched synovial fluid samples taken from ankylosing spondylitis patients.

Comments on this clonotype: Antigen unknown.

5'-RACE, quantitative and with molecular barcodes, yielded the TCR beta libraries. TCRdb independently ran MiXCR on the 5' RACE reads; one entry per CDR3 protein. The table has some 46,000 distinct CDR3 sequences, roughly 9.6% seen once. Germline CDR1 is SGHRS and CDR2 is YFSETQ. CDR3 length: 18 residues. V lost 4 bases and J lost 6; bases outside the gene matches: 10. The rearrangement joins TRBV5-1 to TRBJ2-2, with TRBD2 identical over 15 bases. Sequenced input: blood, either unsorted or a sorted T cell fraction (not recorded which). This sequence was found in a male donor with ankylosing spondylitis or in good health (not recorded which). CDR3 protein: CASSLRTSGGAFPGELFF. The CDR3 nucleotides are TGCGCCAGCAGCCTCCGGACTAGCGGGGGGGCTTTTCCCGGGGAGCTGTTTTTT.